What follows describes a single T cell receptor beta chain. Its antigen remains unknown. These data originate in a study of blood T cells in healthy people across ages. A second about 6 to 11 cycle PCR used barcoded and J-beta primers. MiXCR was run by TCRdb on the 5' RACE reads, yielding one entry per CDR3 protein. The sample shows roughly 1.9 million distinct CDR3 sequences, about 39% of them seen only once. General observations from the study: The lack of PBMC sorting stopped any conclusive naive versus antigen-experienced comparison. Age advanced and TCR beta diversity per million T cells fell, roughly linearly.

Looked up from germline, CDR1 is SEHNR and CDR2 is FQNEAQ (reference sequence). V lost 10 bases and J lost 8, with 15 bases in between. CDR3 size: 12 residues. This sequence joins TRBV7-9 and TRBJ1-5; possible D gene TRBD1, 6 bases. The sample comprised blood. The source of this sequence is a human donor in good health. In DNA, the CDR3 is TGTGCCACCCAAGAGGGGGATGAGCCCCAGCATTTT. Translated: CATQEGDEPQHF.